A few counts support the clone carrying this T cell receptor beta chain. Its cognate antigen is unknown. Unique molecular identifiers were used in preparing the TCRbeta library. From the PCR reads, TCRdb called clonotypes with MiXCR, one entry per CDR3 protein. The top ten clones hold roughly 31% of a sample with about 980,000 distinct CDR3 sequences, about 30% of them seen once. The data are from a study of T-cell reconstitution after alpha-beta-depleted transplantation in children. The study, taken as a whole, reports: Day-60 TCRbeta diversity that was high in some patients was derived from surviving recipient T cells and thymic progenitors. Reports say that about two months after transplant, the alpha-beta T cells came out of several hundred graft clones that had expanded. One year post-transplant, T-cell counts and diversity were largely derived from T cells produced anew.

Germline values: CDR1 WSHSY, CDR2 SAAADI. V lost 7 bases, J lost 3 bases, and 3 bases stayed unmatched. CDR3 length equals 13 residues. The specimen comprised PBMCs, mostly from graft donor cells, sampled 360 days after TCRalphabeta/CD19-depleted stem cell transplant. The chain carries TRBV10-2 and TRBJ2-1; TRBD2 aligns across 7 bases. The sequence was obtained from a boy under three years old who had a stem cell transplant for SCID, so the T cells may come from the graft donor. CDR3 sequence (DNA): TGCGCCAGCATGTCTAGCGGCTACAATGAGCAGTTCTTC. This gives the protein CASMSSGYNEQFF.